Below, one TCR beta chain is given with its context. Antigen unknown. Noted time point: newly diagnosed GD, antithyroid drugs for less than 3 months. Extracted PBMC RNA gave rise to the TCR library. The sample is drawn from a study of regulatory T cells in long-lasting Graves disease. Study conclusions and caveats: Favored gene segments in persistent disease were TRBV28, TRBJ1-2 and TRBJ2-5.

The V end lost 4 bases, the J end lost 4 bases, and 11 bases lay between the germline ends. The CDR3 covers 14 residues. Germline lookup yields CDR1 MNHNS and CDR2 SASEGT. With iRepertoire HTBI primers and Arm-PCR of CDR3 regions, TCR beta libraries were built. A single record per CDR3 protein comes from TCRdb applying MiXCR to the multiplex PCR reads. The sample carries around 460,000 distinct CDR3 sequences, about 14% recorded once. These data were also reused for a study on T cells in Graves' hyperthyroidism and ophthalmopathy. Per that study: HTBI primers were employed in a first-round RT-PCR of the TCR CDR3.

The material sequenced was peripheral blood mononuclear cells (PBMCs), taken at new diagnosis, from a patient treated with antithyroid drugs. This chain uses TRBV6-1 with TRBJ2-1, with D possibly being TRBD1 (5 bases). The sequence derives from a woman between 45 and 60 years old with Graves disease. In DNA, the CDR3 is TGTGCCAGCAGTGCGCAGGGTTTATACAATGAGCAGTTCTTC. Its protein is CASSAQGLYNEQFF.